The sequence of this TCR beta chain was determined in a study of T cells in localized non-small cell lung cancer. The CDR3 runs to 13 residues. Trimming left V 4 bases short and J 4 bases short, with 10 bases between. Germline CDR1 and CDR2: MRHNA and SNTAGT. This clone was observed a single time. TCRdb's table, derived via immunoSEQ multiplex PCR, lists solely in-frame clones and lacks some. This sample carries under 75,000 clones, approximately 87% of them seen once, and the ten largest clones take around a fifth. The rearrangement uses TRBV6-4 and TRBJ1-1, with a weak D call TRBD1 (6 bases). The sequence was collected from a male donor at least 60 years old with stage III squamous cell lung carcinoma. The specimen comprised peripheral blood, sampled before any cancer treatment. CDR3 sequence: CASSARGGTEAFF. The CDR3, as DNA: TGTGCCAGCAGTGCCAGGGGCGGCACTGAAGCTTTCTTT.